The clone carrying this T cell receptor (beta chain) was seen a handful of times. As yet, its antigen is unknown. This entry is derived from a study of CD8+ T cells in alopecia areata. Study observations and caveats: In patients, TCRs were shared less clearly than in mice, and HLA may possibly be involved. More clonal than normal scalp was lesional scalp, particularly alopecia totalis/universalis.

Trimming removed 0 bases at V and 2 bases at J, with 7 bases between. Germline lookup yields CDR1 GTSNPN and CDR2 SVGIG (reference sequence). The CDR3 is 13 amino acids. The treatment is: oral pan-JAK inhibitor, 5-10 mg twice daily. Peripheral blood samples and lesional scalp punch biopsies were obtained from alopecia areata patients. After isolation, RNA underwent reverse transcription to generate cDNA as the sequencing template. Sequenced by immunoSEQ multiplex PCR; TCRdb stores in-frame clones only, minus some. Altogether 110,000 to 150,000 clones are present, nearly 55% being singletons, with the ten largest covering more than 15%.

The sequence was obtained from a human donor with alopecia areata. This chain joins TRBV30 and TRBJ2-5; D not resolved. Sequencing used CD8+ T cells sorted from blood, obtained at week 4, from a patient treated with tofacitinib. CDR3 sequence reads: CAWSVPRQETQYF. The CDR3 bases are TGTGCCTGGAGTGTACCACGACAAGAGACCCAGTACTTC.